These 28 T cell receptor beta chains came from one sample sequenced in a study of blood T cell repertoires in COVID-19. Sequencing was performed with immunoSEQ multiplex PCR; in TCRdb, only in-frame clones are kept and a portion is missing. The sample lists around 250,000 clones, approximately 86% occurring once. Sequencing was done on a sample of PBMCs or T cells enriched from blood (not recorded which). The receptors shown here come from a woman between 50 and 59 years old who had recovered from COVID-19.

The V and J genes are TRBV9 and TRBJ2-1, with D perhaps matching TRBD2 (6 bases). The V gene lost 4 bases and the J gene lost 8 bases, with 19 bases spanning the gap. Germline-derived CDR1 and CDR2 are SGDLS and YYNGEE. The CDR3 is made up of 15 amino acids. CDR3 protein: CASSSRLGGDDEQFF. The CDR3 DNA reads as TGTGCCAGCAGCTCTAGACTAGGTGGGGATGATGAGCAGTTCTTC.

This clone has only a few counts. The V and J genes are TRBV2 and TRBJ1-5, with D uncertain. The CDR3 covers 14 residues. V was shortened by 0 bases and J by 0 bases, with 3 bases between the two germline ends. Germline loops: CDR1 SNHLY, CDR2 FYNNEI. The CDR3 reads CASSEASSNQPQHF. CDR3 bases: TGTGCCAGCAGTGAAGCGAGTAGCAATCAGCCCCAGCATTTT.

This clone has just a few counts. The V and J genes are TRBV5-4 and TRBJ2-7, with a weak D call TRBD2 (5 bases). This CDR3 comprises 15 residues. V was clipped by 4 bases and J by 2 bases, with 16 bases between them. Germline V gives CDR1 SGHNT, CDR2 YYREEE (reference sequence). CDR3 coding DNA: TGTGCCAGCAGCCAAAAAGAGAGGGCGGCCTACGAGCAGTACTTC. It codes for CASSQKERAAYEQYF.

This clone was counted once. The chain combines TRBV6-2 or TRBV6-3 with TRBJ2-7, with 9 nucleotides matching TRBD1. Trimming removed 6 bases from V and 2 bases from J; junction bases left unmatched: 8. Germline assignment: CDR1 MNHEY and CDR2 SVGEGT. There are 15 residues in the CDR3. The CDR3, as DNA: TGTGCCAGCAGCCGGACAGGGGTTAATGCCTACGAGCAGTACTTC. Translating it yields CASSRTGVNAYEQYF.

Written as DNA, the CDR3 is TGTGCCAGCAGCTTAGACAGATACACAGATACGCAGTATTTT. Residues: CASSLDRYTDTQYF. The gene calls are TRBV7-2 and TRBJ2-3; D not resolved. V shed 1 base and J shed 2 bases, with 7 bases lying between them. Germline V gives CDR1 SGHTA, CDR2 FQGNSA. The CDR3 is made up of 14 amino acids.

The genes are TRBV28 and TRBJ1-2; the match to TRBD1 covers 7 bases. This CDR3 has 12 residues. V shed 10 bases and J 5 bases; nucleotides not matched to a gene: 7. Germline CDR1 and CDR2: MDHEN and SYDVKM. The CDR3: CATDREVYGYTF. CDR3 sequence (DNA): TGTGCCACCGACAGGGAAGTGTATGGCTACACCTTC.

The chain joins TRBV3-1 (or the pseudogene TRBV3-2) to TRBJ2-7; 8 bases align to TRBD1. Germline V gives CDR1 LGHDT, CDR2 YNNKEL (reference sequence). The CDR3 is 14 residues long. V lost 4 bases, J lost 2 bases, and 4 bases stayed unmatched. DNA for the CDR3: TGTGCCAGCAGCCGTAACAGGGGGGCCTACGAGCAGTACTTC. This codes for CASSRNRGAYEQYF.

This clone occurred a few times. This rearrangement joins TRBV19 to TRBJ2-1; maybe TRBD2 (6 bases). The CDR3 length is 12 residues. Germline V CDR1 and CDR2: LNHDA, SQIVND (reference sequence). V was cut by 3 bases and J by 11 bases, with 11 bases left in between. CDR3: CASSMQGLQQFF. CDR3 in DNA: TGTGCCAGTAGTATGCAGGGACTTCAGCAGTTCTTC. The complete variable domain, with remaining parts taken from reference TRBV19 and TRBJ2-1, reads DGGITQSPKYLFRKEGQNVTLSCEQNLNHDAMYWYRQDPGQGLRLIYYSQIVNDFQKGDIAEGYSVSREKKESFPLTVTSAQKNPTAFYLCASSMQGLQQFFGPGTRLTVL.

The V call is TRBV25-1, the J call TRBJ2-1, with 12 bases that match TRBD2. Per the germline V gene, CDR1 is MGHDK and CDR2 is SYGVNS. The CDR3 length is 15 residues. V shed 5 bases, J shed 5 bases, and the junction held 4 bases outside the gene matches. Here the CDR3 DNA reads TGTGCCAGCAGTAGACGACTAGCGGGAGACAATGAGCAGTTCTTC. It encodes CASSRRLAGDNEQFF.

The chain employs TRBV19 and TRBJ1-5, with TRBD1 matching 8 bases. With 3 bases clipped from V and 1 base from J, the junction kept 8 bases outside the gene matches. CDR1 is LNHDA, CDR2 SQIVND, per germline (reference sequence). This CDR3 region has 17 residues. CDR3 in amino acids: CASSMVGQGASNQPQHF. Here the CDR3 DNA reads TGTGCCAGTAGTATGGTTGGCCAGGGGGCAAGCAATCAGCCCCAGCATTTT.

The chain has TRBV6-5 and TRBJ1-5; D is unclear. CDR1 and CDR2 from the germline V gene are MNHEY and SVGAGI. This CDR3 has 15 residues. Trimming pared 0 bases from V and 0 bases from J, leaving 6 bases between. The CDR3 nucleotides are TGTGCCAGCAGTTACTCCGAGATTAGCAATCAGCCCCAGCATTTT. Its translation: CASSYSEISNQPQHF.

DNA for the CDR3: TGTGCCAGCAGTCAACTAGGGGGCGCAGATACGCAGTATTTT. Its protein is CASSQLGGADTQYF. The chain has TRBV27 and TRBJ2-3; 7 nucleotides match TRBD1. V lost 5 bases and J lost 4; bases outside the gene matches: 6. Germline CDR1 is MNHEY and CDR2 is SMNVEV (reference sequence). CDR3 length: 14 residues.

CDR3 sequence reads: CASTRGSNEKLFF. In DNA form, the CDR3 reads TGTGCCAGCACGCGGGGATCGAATGAAAAACTGTTTTTT. The V call is TRBV2, the J call TRBJ1-4, with unresolved D. Germline V lookup: CDR1 SNHLY, CDR2 FYNNEI. The CDR3 length is 13 residues. V lost 7 bases to trimming and J lost 5 bases, with 11 bases between them. Full variable domain (outside the CDR3, taken from reference TRBV2 and TRBJ1-4): EPEVTQTPSHQVTQMGQEVILRCVPISNHLYFYWYRQILGQKVEFLVSFYNNEISEKSEIFDDQFSVERPDGSNFTLKIRSTKLEDSAMYFCASTRGSNEKLFFGSGTQLSVL.

The chain is built from TRBV12-3 or TRBV12-4 and TRBJ1-2; TRBD1 matches 7 bases. V was clipped by 5 bases and J by 6 bases; unmatched bases: 6. This CDR3 spans 13 amino acids. The CDR3 reads CASSPDRRNGYTF. In DNA, the CDR3 is TGTGCCAGCAGTCCGGACAGGAGGAATGGCTACACCTTC.

A remark on this clone: Other DNA sequences within the sample encode an identical CDR3. The gene calls are TRBV5-1 and TRBJ1-2, with 7 bases matching TRBD1. The CDR3 contains 14 residues. The germline CDR1 and CDR2 sequences are SGHRS and YFSETQ. V lost 0 bases and J lost 7; bases outside the gene matches: 6. Written as DNA, the CDR3 is TGCGCCAGCAGCTTGGGACAGGGAAGCTTTGGCTACACCTTC. As protein: CASSLGQGSFGYTF. The entire variable domain, with the rest obtained from reference TRBV5-1 and TRBJ1-2, is as follows: KAGVTQTPRYLIKTRGQQVTLSCSPISGHRSVSWYQQTPGQGLQFLFEYFSETQRNKGNFPGRFSGRQFSNSRSEMNVSTLELGDSALYLCASSLGQGSFGYTFGSGTRLTVV.

The genes are TRBV2 and TRBJ1-5; maybe TRBD1 (5 bases). Trimming cost V 4 bases and J 4 bases, with 14 bases left between them. This CDR3 region has 15 residues. CDR1 and CDR2 from the germline V gene are SNHLY and FYNNEI. The chain's CDR3 is CASSVFRAGNQPQHF. CDR3 coding DNA: TGTGCCAGCAGTGTATTCAGGGCAGGGAATCAGCCCCAGCATTTT.

The V gene is TRBV7-9, the J gene TRBJ1-1; 8 nucleotides line up with TRBD1. CDR1 SEHNR and CDR2 FQNEAQ come from the germline V gene (reference sequence). Unmatched junction bases numbered 7, after V lost 3 bases and J lost 4 bases. The CDR3 runs to 15 residues. The chain's CDR3 is CASSFRQGLSTEAFF. Here the CDR3 DNA reads TGTGCCAGCAGCTTCCGACAGGGGCTCAGCACTGAAGCTTTCTTT.

The chain's CDR3 is CASSLAAGTSGTDTQYF. As DNA, the CDR3 is TGCGCCAGCAGCTTGGCTGCCGGGACTAGCGGGACAGATACGCAGTATTTT. This rearrangement joins TRBV5-1 to TRBJ2-3, with 12 bases fitting TRBD2. The J segment lost 3 bases and the V segment lost 0 bases, leaving 5 bases of the junction unmatched. CDR3 length equals 17 residues. Looked up from germline, CDR1 is SGHRS and CDR2 is YFSETQ.

V gene TRBV11-2 combines with J gene TRBJ1-1; D not resolved. Germline-derived CDR1 and CDR2 are SGHAT and FQNNGV. Trimming took off 3 bases at V and 5 bases at J, with 13 bases between the two ends. This CDR3 comprises 14 residues. CDR3 amino acids: CASSFDRRETEAFF. The DNA of the CDR3 is TGTGCCAGCAGCTTTGACCGGAGGGAAACTGAAGCTTTCTTT.

V gene TRBV19 combines with J gene TRBJ2-1; 12 positions agree with TRBD2. The CDR3 sequence is 14 residues long. Germline V gene lookup returns CDR1 LNHDA and CDR2 SQIVND (reference sequence). After removal of 8 bases from V and 3 bases from J, the junction contained 2 bases not matched to a gene. The CDR3 loop reads CASGLAGLYNEQFF. CDR3 DNA: TGTGCCAGTGGACTAGCGGGACTCTACAATGAGCAGTTCTTC.

The DNA for the CDR3 is TGTGCCAGCAGCCAAGTTAACGGGGAGCTGTTTTTT. This encodes CASSQVNGELFF. The rearrangement joins TRBV3-1 (or the pseudogene TRBV3-2) to TRBJ2-2, with D unclear. The V end lost 1 base, the J end lost 7 bases, and 4 bases lay between the germline ends. This CDR3 has 12 amino acids. The germline CDR1 and CDR2 sequences are LGHDT and YNNKEL (reference sequence).

The rearrangement uses TRBV6-2 or TRBV6-3 and TRBJ2-1; D call uncertain. Germline assignment: CDR1 MNHEY and CDR2 SVGEGT. CDR3 size: 12 residues. The V end lost 2 bases, the J end lost 8 bases, and 7 bases lay between the germline ends. Here the CDR3 reads CASSYTRDEQFF. DNA of the CDR3: TGTGCCAGCAGTTACACTCGGGATGAGCAGTTCTTC.

This chain uses TRBV11-2 with TRBJ2-7, with D possibly matching TRBD2 (6 bases). Germline CDR1 and CDR2: SGHAT and FQNNGV. Trimming left V 1 base short and J 3 bases short, with 10 bases between. This CDR3 comprises 14 residues. The chain's CDR3 is CASSLGRAVYEQYF. CDR3 coding DNA: TGTGCCAGCAGCTTAGGGAGGGCCGTCTACGAGCAGTACTTC.

The chain couples TRBV28 to TRBJ1-1, with D perhaps matching TRBD1 (6 bases). The CDR3 is 15 residues long. V lost 5 bases, J lost 4 bases, and 17 bases lay in between. CDR1 MDHEN and CDR2 SYDVKM come from the germline V gene. CDR3 region: CASSLSGGGPTEAFF. CDR3 sequence (DNA): TGTGCCAGCAGTCTCAGCGGGGGGGGGCCCACTGAAGCTTTCTTT.

J is TRBJ1-2 and V is TRBV10-3; weak D call: TRBD1 (5 bases). CDR3 size: 14 residues. Germline-derived CDR1 and CDR2 are ENHRY and SYGVKD. V lost 6 bases and J lost 5, with 16 bases in between. The DNA for the CDR3 is TGTGCCATCAGCAGGGCGGGCGGGGAATATGGCTACACCTTC. This gives the protein CAISRAGGEYGYTF.

The chain joins TRBV7-8 to TRBJ2-7; 7 bases are shared with TRBD1. This CDR3 comprises 14 residues. Unmatched junction bases numbered 11, after V lost 5 bases and J lost 7 bases. CDR1 is SGHVS and CDR2 is FQNEAQ in the germline V gene. The CDR3 here is CASSPRDSAREQYF. CDR3 sequence (DNA): TGTGCCAGCAGCCCTAGGGACAGCGCGAGGGAGCAGTACTTC.

In nucleotides, the CDR3 is TGCGCCAGCAGCTTGGCAGTCGCAAGCTCTGGAAACACCATATATTTT. Protein: CASSLAVASSGNTIYF. The chain carries TRBV5-1 and TRBJ1-3; no reliable D call. Germline CDR1 reads SGHRS; CDR2 reads YFSETQ. V was pared by 0 bases and J by 0 bases, with 10 bases between. CDR3 length equals 16 residues.

This clone turned up a few times. The chain combines TRBV9 with TRBJ1-4, with a tentative D call TRBD1 (6 bases). From germline, CDR1 is SGDLS and CDR2 YYNGEE. The V gene lost 3 bases and the J gene lost 10 bases, with 19 bases spanning the gap. This CDR3 is 15 amino acids long. CDR3 DNA: TGTGCCAGCAGCGCCGGGCAGACAGGTTTGGGAAAACTGTTTTTT. This encodes CASSAGQTGLGKLFF.